The TCR beta chain under discussion was sequenced for a study of metastatic and nonmetastatic thyroid tumors. Study context: The comparison covered peripheral blood and tumor or nodule tissue in malignant and benign thyroid patients. The study, taken as a whole, reports: For both blood and tumor, malignant thyroid tumors reportedly showed significantly higher TCR beta diversity than benign nodules did.

As originally analysed: Between-group CDR3 differences, defined by clinicopathological status, yielded a distant-metastasis classifier for papillary thyroid cancer. TCRdb ran MiXCR on the PCR reads. V and J calls and clone size were set by TCRdb, not the authors. The repertoire includes tens of thousands of clones, roughly 19% of them detected once, and approximately 40% sits in the top ten. Regarding this clone: The antigen remains undetermined.

Trimming took 7 bases from V and 6 from J; bases not matched to a gene: 7. Looked up from germline, CDR1 is SGHVS and CDR2 is FQNEAQ. The CDR3 is 16 amino acids. Thyroid surgery was performed in patients who had received no treatment beforehand. The rearrangement joins TRBV7-8 to TRBJ2-3; 16 bases fit TRBD2. This sequence was found in a female donor with papillary thyroid cancer or a benign thyroid nodule (not recorded which). Some clones in this sample may be carry-over from other donors' samples. The source material was blood. This CDR3 reads CASTLGTSGRDDTQYF. CDR3 nucleotides: TGTGCCAGCACCCTAGGGACTAGCGGGAGGGATGATACGCAGTATTTT.